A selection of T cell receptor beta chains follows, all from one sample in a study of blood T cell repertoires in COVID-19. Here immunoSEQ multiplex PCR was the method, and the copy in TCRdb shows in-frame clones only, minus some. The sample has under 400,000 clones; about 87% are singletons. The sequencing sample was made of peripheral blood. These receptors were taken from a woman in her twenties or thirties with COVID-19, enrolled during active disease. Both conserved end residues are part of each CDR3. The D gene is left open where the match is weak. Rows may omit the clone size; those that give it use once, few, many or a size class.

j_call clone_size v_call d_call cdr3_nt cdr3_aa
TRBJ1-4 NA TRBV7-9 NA TGTGCCAGCAGATCCACAACTAATGAAAAACTGTTTTTT CASRSTTNEKLFF
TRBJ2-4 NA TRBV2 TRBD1 TGTGCCAGCAGCGGACAGGCTACAGGAGCCAAAAACATTCAGTACTTC CASSGQATGAKNIQYF
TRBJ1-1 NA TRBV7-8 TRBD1 TGTGCCAGCAGCTTAGCGGCCGACAGGGTAGGGACTGAAGCTTTCTTT CASSLAADRVGTEAFF
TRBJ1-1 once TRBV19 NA TGTGCCAGTAGTGTGGGGGGGGGTACTGAAGCTTTCTTT CASSVGGGTEAFF
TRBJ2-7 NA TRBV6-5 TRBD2 TGTGCCAGCAACCAAGGGAGGGTTAGCGAGCAGTACTTC CASNQGRVSEQYF
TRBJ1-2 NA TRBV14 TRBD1 TGTGCCAGCAGCCGACAGGGGAATATTGGCTACACCTTC CASSRQGNIGYTF
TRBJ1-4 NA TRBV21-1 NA TGTGCCAGCCCCAGGAGGAGACAGGGGTCGAGAAGTAATGAAAAACTGTTTTTT CASPRRRQGSRSNEKLFF
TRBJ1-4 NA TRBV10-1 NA TGCGCCAGCAGTGAGCCCAGGACTAGAGGGGATAATGAAAAACTGTTTTTT CASSEPRTRGDNEKLFF
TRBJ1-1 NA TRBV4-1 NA TGCGCCAGCAGCCTGTCAACAGGGAACACTGAAGCTTTCTTT CASSLSTGNTEAFF
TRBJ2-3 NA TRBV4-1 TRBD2 TGCGCCAGCAGCCACGGGACTAGCGGGGGCACAGATACGCAGTATTTT CASSHGTSGGTDTQYF
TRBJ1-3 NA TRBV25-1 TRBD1 TGTGCCAGCAGTGAGGGCACCTACAGGGGGCTCTCTGGAAACACCATATATTTT CASSEGTYRGLSGNTIYF
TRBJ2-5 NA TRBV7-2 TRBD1 TGTGCCAGCAACTCTGGGGACAGGGGGCGGAAAGAGACCCAGTACTTC CASNSGDRGRKETQYF
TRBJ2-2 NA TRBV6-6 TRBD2 TGTGCCAGCAGTTACCCCGAGGGACTAGCGGGGGGGGAGCTGTTTTTT CASSYPEGLAGGELFF
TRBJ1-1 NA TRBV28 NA TGTGCCAGTTGGGGAGGGTTGAACACTGAAGCTTTCTTT CASWGGLNTEAFF
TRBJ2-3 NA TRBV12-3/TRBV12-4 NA TGTGCCAGCAGCCCTCCGCGGATAGATACGCAGTATTTT CASSPPRIDTQYF
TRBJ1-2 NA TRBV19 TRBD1 TGTGCCAGTAGTATACTACAGGGGTATGGCTACACCTTC CASSILQGYGYTF
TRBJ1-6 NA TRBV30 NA TGTGCCTGGAGTGTATTAGGGGCTCGGTCACCCCTCCACTTT CAWSVLGARSPLHF
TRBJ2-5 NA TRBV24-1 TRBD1 TGTGCCACCAGTGATTGGAGGACAGGGCAAGAGACCCAGTACTTC CATSDWRTGQETQYF
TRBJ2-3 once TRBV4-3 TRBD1 TGCGCCAGCAGCCGGAGGACAGGGAACGCCGCAGATACGCAGTATTTT CASSRRTGNAADTQYF
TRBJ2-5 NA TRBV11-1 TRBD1 TGTGCCAGCAGCCTGGGGACAGGAGACTTCCAAGAGACCCAGTACTTC CASSLGTGDFQETQYF
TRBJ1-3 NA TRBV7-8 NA TGTGCCAGCAGCTTTGTGGGGAGCTCTGGAAACACCATATATTTT CASSFVGSSGNTIYF
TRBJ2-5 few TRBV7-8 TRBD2 TGTGCCAGCAGCTTAGTCGCCCGGGGGGGGCGAGAAGAGACCCAGTACTTC CASSLVARGGREETQYF
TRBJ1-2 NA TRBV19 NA TGTGCCAGTAGCCTTACAGTAAACTATGGCTACACCTTC CASSLTVNYGYTF
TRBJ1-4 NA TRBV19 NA TGTGCCAGTAGTATAGGTCCATCGGATGAAAAACTGTTTTTT CASSIGPSDEKLFF
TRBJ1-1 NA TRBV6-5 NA TGTGCCAGCAGTTACGCCGGGAACACTGAAGCTTTCTTT CASSYAGNTEAFF
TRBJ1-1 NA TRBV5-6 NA TGTGCCAGCAGCTTAATAAGTGCGCACCCTAACACTGAAGCTTTCTTT CASSLISAHPNTEAFF
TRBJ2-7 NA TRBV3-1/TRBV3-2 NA TGTGCCAGCAGCCATCAGGGCTACGAGCAGTACTTC CASSHQGYEQYF
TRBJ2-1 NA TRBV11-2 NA TGTGCCAGCAGCTCCTTACAGGGAGCCTACAATGAGCAGTTCTTC CASSSLQGAYNEQFF
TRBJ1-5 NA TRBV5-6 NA TGTGCCAGCAGCTTGGCGGGGGGGGCGGGTCAGCCCCAGCATTTT CASSLAGGAGQPQHF
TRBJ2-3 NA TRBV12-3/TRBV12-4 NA TGTGCCAGCAGTACAGTAGATACGCAGTATTTT CASSTVDTQYF
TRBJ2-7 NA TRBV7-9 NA TGTGCCAGCAGCCCTACGGCCTACGAGCAGTACTTC CASSPTAYEQYF
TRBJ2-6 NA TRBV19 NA TGTGCCAGTAGTATAACCTCCCGGGGGATACGCTCTGGGGCCAACGTCCTGACTTTC CASSITSRGIRSGANVLTF